Listed here are 21 T cell receptor beta chains from one sample, sequenced in a study of early T cells in non-severe SARS-CoV-2 infection. MiXCR, applied by TCRdb to the 5' RACE reads, yields one record per CDR3 protein. Of approximately 42,000 distinct CDR3 sequences in the sample, approximately 6.9% were seen once. The sequenced material came from whole blood. Receptor source: an adult who was a healthcare worker with PCR-confirmed SARS-CoV-2 infection or an uninfected control (not recorded which).

Only a few counts were recorded for this clonotype. The V and J genes are TRBV6-5 and TRBJ1-1, with D maybe TRBD1 (5 bases). This CDR3 region has 14 residues. Trimming took 6 bases from V and 5 from J, leaving 16 bases between them. Germline V CDR1 and CDR2: MNHEY, SVGAGI. The CDR3 protein is CASSRDPGETEAFF. CDR3 DNA: TGTGCCAGCAGCCGAGACCCGGGGGAGACTGAAGCTTTCTTT.

The rearrangement links TRBV10-2 to TRBJ1-4; 10 bases are a match to TRBD1. V shed 3 bases, J shed 8 bases, and the junction held 9 bases outside the gene matches. The CDR3 spans 16 residues. The germline V gene encodes CDR1 WSHSY and CDR2 SAAADI. CDR3 DNA sequence: TGCGCCAGCAGTGACCCCGACAGGGGGCGAGGAGAAAAACTGTTTTTT. This translates into CASSDPDRGRGEKLFF.

This clonotype has only a few counts. The V and J genes are TRBV9 and TRBJ2-5; 7 positions match TRBD1. The germline gives CDR1 SGDLS, CDR2 YYNGEE. CDR3 size: 14 residues. Trimming at V came to 0 bases and at J to 3 bases, leaving 2 bases not matched to a gene. The CDR3 is CASSVVDREETQYF. The CDR3 DNA sequence: TGTGCCAGCAGCGTAGTAGACAGGGAAGAGACCCAGTACTTC.

This rearrangement joins TRBV3-1 to TRBJ1-1; 7 bases are a match to TRBD1. Trimming removed 4 bases from V and 4 bases from J; junction bases left unmatched: 9. The CDR3 has 15 amino acids. Germline CDR1 reads LGHDT; CDR2 reads YNNKEL (reference sequence). The CDR3 nucleotides are TGTGCCAGCAGCCCCCGACAGGGCATAAGCACTGAAGCTTTCTTT. This gives the protein CASSPRQGISTEAFF.

This clonotype was recorded at least ten times. This sequence joins TRBV7-6 and TRBJ1-1; D is possibly TRBD1 (6 bases). CDR3 length equals 15 residues. From germline, CDR1 is SGHVS and CDR2 FNYEAQ. V was cut by 4 bases and J by 5 bases, with 17 bases left in between. CDR3 nucleotides: TGTGCCAGCAGCTCGGGGGGCAGCTTTGGGACTGAAGCTTTCTTT. Protein sequence: CASSSGGSFGTEAFF.

This clonotype occurred many times. This chain links TRBV20-1 with TRBJ2-7, with 10 bases lining up with TRBD2. This CDR3 comprises 13 residues. Losses at the gene ends were 4 bases for V and 3 bases for J; bases not matched to a gene: 3. CDR1 is DFQATT, CDR2 SNEGSKA, per germline (reference sequence). Written as DNA, the CDR3 is TGCAGTGCTATCCTAGCGGGGGACTACGAGCAGTACTTC. It specifies CSAILAGDYEQYF.

Many counts were recorded for this clonotype. V and J are TRBV7-3 and TRBJ2-3; D unresolved. Trimming pared 5 bases from V and 1 base from J, leaving 7 bases between. CDR3 length: 13 amino acids. Germline V gene data show CDR1 as SGHTA and CDR2 as FQGTGA. This CDR3 reads CASSPRGTDTQYF. The CDR3 region has the DNA TGTGCCAGCAGCCCTCGGGGCACAGATACGCAGTATTTT.

In this sample, this clonotype turned up a few times. The V call is TRBV5-1, the J call TRBJ1-1; D is unclear. V dropped 0 bases and J dropped 7 bases, with 19 bases sitting between them. Germline V CDR1 and CDR2: SGHRS, YFSETQ. The CDR3 consists of 16 residues. CDR3 coding DNA: TGCGCCAGCAGCTTGGATACCCCGGGATCTAACGGTGAAGCTTTCTTT. This translates into CASSLDTPGSNGEAFF.

This clonotype was detected many times. The chain recombines TRBV5-1 with TRBJ2-1; no clear D. Germline V lookup: CDR1 SGHRS, CDR2 YFSETQ. The CDR3 runs to 15 residues. Between the trimmed V and J ends, which lost 0 bases and 0 bases, there was a span of 7 bases. CDR3 DNA sequence: TGCGCCAGCAGCTTGGGCGGTTTCTCCTACAATGAGCAGTTCTTC. This sequence encodes CASSLGGFSYNEQFF.

This clonotype was seen at least ten times. The chain links TRBV3-1 to TRBJ2-7; perhaps TRBD1 as D (5 bases). The V gene lost 5 bases and the J gene lost 7 bases, with 18 bases spanning the gap. CDR3 length: 14 amino acids. In germline, CDR1 is LGHDT, CDR2 YNNKEL (reference sequence). CDR3 bases: TGTGCCAGCAGCGCCCGACAGACCCTACGGGAGCAGTACTTC. As protein: CASSARQTLREQYF.

The chain employs TRBV7-9 and TRBJ2-1; 7 positions agree with TRBD1. Trimming took 3 bases from V and 4 from J; bases not matched to a gene: 3. The CDR3 runs to 14 residues. The germline V gene encodes CDR1 SEHNR and CDR2 FQNEAQ (reference sequence). The CDR3 DNA is TGTGCCAGCAGCTTTGGGGGACAGTACAATGAGCAGTTCTTC. Residues: CASSFGGQYNEQFF.

The chain is built from TRBV11-2 and TRBJ2-7, with D unresolved. The germline V gene encodes CDR1 SGHAT and CDR2 FQNNGV. V dropped 3 bases and J dropped 4 bases, with 7 bases sitting between them. The CDR3 consists of 12 residues. The CDR3 region is CASSFTAYEQYF. The CDR3 DNA sequence: TGTGCCAGCAGCTTTACAGCTTACGAGCAGTACTTC.

This clonotype has a count of ten or more. The chain couples TRBV2 to TRBJ2-1; TRBD2 might be the D (7 bases). The CDR3 length is 15 residues. Deletions cut 7 bases from V and 4 bases from J, with 17 bases between. Germline V gene data show CDR1 as SNHLY and CDR2 as FYNNEI. The DNA for the CDR3 is TGTGCCAGCACCTTAAGGGGGGGAGAGTACAATGAGCAGTTCTTC. As protein: CASTLRGGEYNEQFF.

This clonotype occurred a few times. The J gene is TRBJ2-1, the V gene TRBV7-3; perhaps TRBD2 as D (6 bases). CDR1 and CDR2 (germline): SGHTA, FQGTGA. This CDR3 is 15 amino acids long. Trimming removed 3 bases at V and 5 bases at J, with 14 bases between. CDR3 region: CASSLSQGGHNEQFF. The CDR3 region has the DNA TGTGCCAGCAGCTTGAGTCAGGGAGGTCACAATGAGCAGTTCTTC.

The chain employs TRBV2 and TRBJ1-1, with TRBD1 as a possible D gene (5 bases). Germline loops: CDR1 SNHLY, CDR2 FYNNEI. This CDR3 region has 10 residues. Trimming removed 5 bases at V and 11 bases at J, with 9 bases between. This chain's CDR3 is CASSPGAAFF. The DNA for the CDR3 is TGTGCCAGCAGTCCTGGGGCCGCTTTCTTT.

This chain links TRBV4-1 with TRBJ2-5; D could derive from TRBD1 or TRBD2 (6 bases each). There are 17 residues in the CDR3. Per germline, CDR1 MGHRA and CDR2 YSYEKL. The V gene lost 0 bases and the J gene lost 4 bases, with 18 bases spanning the gap. The DNA for the CDR3 is TGCGCCAGCAGCCAAGAGGGGGCGGGGACCCTAGGAGAGACCCAGTACTTC. Residues: CASSQEGAGTLGETQYF.

This chain's CDR3 is CASSYSIRPGPDEQYF. The CDR3 DNA follows: TGTGCCAGCAGTTACTCGATTCGGCCAGGGCCGGACGAGCAGTACTTC. The chain employs TRBV6-6 and TRBJ2-7, with D perhaps matching TRBD1 (5 bases). The germline V gene encodes CDR1 MNHNY and CDR2 SVGAGI (reference sequence). The V end lost 0 bases, the J end lost 5 bases, and 17 bases lay between the germline ends. The CDR3 contains 16 residues.

This clonotype has a count of ten or more. Relative to the germline gene, one junction end is altered; a read error may explain this. The chain links TRBV30 to TRBJ1-4, with D maybe TRBD1 (5 bases). This CDR3 region has 13 residues. The V gene's germline CDR1 is GTSNPN and CDR2 SVGIG (reference sequence). CDR3 sequence: CAGRQTTNEKLFF. The CDR3, as DNA: TGTGCCGGGAGACAGACAACTAATGAAAAACTGTTTTTT. The full variable domain, rest sourced from reference TRBV30 and TRBJ1-4, is SQTIHQWPATLVQPVGSPLSLECTVEGTSNPNLYWYRQAAGRGLQLLFYSVGIGQISSEVPQNLSASRPQDRQFILSSKKLLLSDSGFYLCAGRQTTNEKLFFGSGTQLSVL.

This sequence joins TRBV12-3 or TRBV12-4 and TRBJ2-5; D not certain. V dropped 5 bases and J dropped 1 base, with 14 bases sitting between them. The CDR3 consists of 15 residues. The CDR3 coding sequence is TGTGCCAGCAGTCCAGGTGACCGGACCCAAGAGACCCAGTACTTC. Translated: CASSPGDRTQETQYF.

V is TRBV12-3 or TRBV12-4 and J is TRBJ1-1; tentative D call: TRBD1 (6 bases). V was cut by 6 bases and J by 1 base, with 12 bases left in between. The CDR3 runs to 14 residues. The CDR3: CASRRDIANTEAFF. The CDR3 nucleotides are TGTGCCAGCAGAAGGGACATTGCGAACACTGAAGCTTTCTTT.

Only a few counts were recorded for this clonotype. The V and J genes are TRBV27 and TRBJ2-7; a weak D match, TRBD1 (5 bases). Germline values: CDR1 MNHEY, CDR2 SMNVEV (reference sequence). Between the trimmed V and J ends, which lost 5 bases and 2 bases, there was a span of 16 bases. The CDR3 runs 15 residues. CDR3 sequence: CASSPQLGAPYEQYF. As DNA, the CDR3 is TGTGCCAGCAGTCCTCAACTTGGGGCCCCCTACGAGCAGTACTTC.